The entry below gives a single T cell receptor (beta chain) sequence along with its context. Its cognate antigen is unknown. The ends lost 2 bases at V and 4 bases at J; junction bases unmatched: 10. This CDR3 is built from 17 residues. Germline CDR1 MGHRA, CDR2 YSYEKL. The treatment here: oral pan-JAK inhibitor, 5-10 mg twice daily. Extracted RNA was reverse transcribed, and the resulting cDNA served as sequencing template. This table comes from immunoSEQ multiplex PCR, and its TCRdb copy is limited to in-frame clones, with some not included. Here the sample spans more than 200,000 clones, about 40% being singletons. This sample stems from a study of CD8+ T cells in alopecia areata. Study in general: Dosing spanned 6 to 18 months on tofacitinib, then 6 months off drug.

Points from the study as a whole: Possibly as an HLA-related effect, TCR sharing across patients appeared less clear than in mice. Resident alphabeta T-cell populations of normal skin are likewise subject to sequencing in scalp samples. Tofacitinib produced a significant decrease in scalp clonality and in expanded CD8+ clones among the top 100.

Here the sequenced sample was CD4+ T cells sorted from blood, taken around week 36, from a patient treated with tofacitinib. V and J are TRBV4-1 and TRBJ2-1; 8 nucleotides agree with TRBD2. The source is a human donor with alopecia areata. The CDR3 region is CASSQPPGLDTYNEQFF. Written as DNA, the CDR3 is TGCGCCAGCAGCCAACCTCCGGGACTAGATACTTACAATGAGCAGTTCTTC.